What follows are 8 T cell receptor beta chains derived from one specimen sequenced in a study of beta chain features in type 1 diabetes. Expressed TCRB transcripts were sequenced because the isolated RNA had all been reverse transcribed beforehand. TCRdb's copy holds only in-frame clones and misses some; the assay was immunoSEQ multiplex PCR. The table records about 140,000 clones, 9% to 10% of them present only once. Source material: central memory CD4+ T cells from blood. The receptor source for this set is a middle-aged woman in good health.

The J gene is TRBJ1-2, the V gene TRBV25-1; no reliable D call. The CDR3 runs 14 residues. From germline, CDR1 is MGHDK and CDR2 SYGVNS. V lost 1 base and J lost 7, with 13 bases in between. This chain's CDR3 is CASSESGQAGGYTF. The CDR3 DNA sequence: TGTGCCAGCAGTGAATCCGGCCAGGCGGGTGGCTACACCTTC.

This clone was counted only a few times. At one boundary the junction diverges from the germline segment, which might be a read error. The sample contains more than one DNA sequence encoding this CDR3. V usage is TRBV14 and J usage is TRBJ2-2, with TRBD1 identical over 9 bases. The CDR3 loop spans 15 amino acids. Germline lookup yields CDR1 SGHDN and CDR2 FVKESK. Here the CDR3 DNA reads TGTGCCAGCAGCCAGGGACAGGGAAGCACCGGGGAGCTATTTTTT. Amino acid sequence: CASSQGQGSTGELFF.

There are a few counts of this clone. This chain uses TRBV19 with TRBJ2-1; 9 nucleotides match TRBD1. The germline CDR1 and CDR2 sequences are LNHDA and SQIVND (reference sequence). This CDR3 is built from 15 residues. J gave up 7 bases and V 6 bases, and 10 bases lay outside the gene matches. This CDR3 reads CASRSGQGLGNEQFF. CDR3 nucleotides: TGTGCCAGTAGATCGGGACAGGGTTTAGGGAATGAGCAGTTCTTC.

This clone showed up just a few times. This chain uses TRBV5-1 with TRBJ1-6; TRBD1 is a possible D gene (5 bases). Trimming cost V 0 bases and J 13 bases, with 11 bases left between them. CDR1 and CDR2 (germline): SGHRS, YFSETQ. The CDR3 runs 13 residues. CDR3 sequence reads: CASSLDTGSPLHF. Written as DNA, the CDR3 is TGCGCCAGCAGCTTGGATACAGGTAGTCCCCTCCACTTT.

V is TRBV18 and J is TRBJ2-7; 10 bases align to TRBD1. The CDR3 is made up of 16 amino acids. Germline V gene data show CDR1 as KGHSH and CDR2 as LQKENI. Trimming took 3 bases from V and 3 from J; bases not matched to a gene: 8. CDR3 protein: CASSPRDRGLSYEQYF. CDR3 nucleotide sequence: TGTGCCAGCTCACCCCGCGACAGGGGGCTAAGCTACGAGCAGTACTTC.

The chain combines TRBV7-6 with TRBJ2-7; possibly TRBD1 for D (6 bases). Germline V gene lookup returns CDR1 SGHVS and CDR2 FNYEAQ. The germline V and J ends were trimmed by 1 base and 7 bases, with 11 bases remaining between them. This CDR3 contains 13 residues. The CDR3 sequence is CASSLDRVGEQYF. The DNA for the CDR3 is TGTGCCAGCAGCTTAGACAGGGTCGGGGAGCAGTACTTC.

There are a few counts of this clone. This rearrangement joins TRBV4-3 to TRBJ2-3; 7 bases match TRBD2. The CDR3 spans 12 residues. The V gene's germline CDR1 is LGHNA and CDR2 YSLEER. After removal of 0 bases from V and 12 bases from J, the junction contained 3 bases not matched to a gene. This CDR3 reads CASSQERGTQYF. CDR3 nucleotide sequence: TGCGCCAGCAGCCAAGAGCGGGGGACTCAGTATTTT.

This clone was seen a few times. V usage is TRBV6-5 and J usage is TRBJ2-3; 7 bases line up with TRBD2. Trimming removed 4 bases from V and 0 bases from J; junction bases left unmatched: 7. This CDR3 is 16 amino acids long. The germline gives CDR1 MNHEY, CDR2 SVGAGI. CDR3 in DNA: TGTGCCAGCAGTTTTCTCCTAGCGGCTAGCACAGATACGCAGTATTTT. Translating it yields CASSFLLAASTDTQYF.